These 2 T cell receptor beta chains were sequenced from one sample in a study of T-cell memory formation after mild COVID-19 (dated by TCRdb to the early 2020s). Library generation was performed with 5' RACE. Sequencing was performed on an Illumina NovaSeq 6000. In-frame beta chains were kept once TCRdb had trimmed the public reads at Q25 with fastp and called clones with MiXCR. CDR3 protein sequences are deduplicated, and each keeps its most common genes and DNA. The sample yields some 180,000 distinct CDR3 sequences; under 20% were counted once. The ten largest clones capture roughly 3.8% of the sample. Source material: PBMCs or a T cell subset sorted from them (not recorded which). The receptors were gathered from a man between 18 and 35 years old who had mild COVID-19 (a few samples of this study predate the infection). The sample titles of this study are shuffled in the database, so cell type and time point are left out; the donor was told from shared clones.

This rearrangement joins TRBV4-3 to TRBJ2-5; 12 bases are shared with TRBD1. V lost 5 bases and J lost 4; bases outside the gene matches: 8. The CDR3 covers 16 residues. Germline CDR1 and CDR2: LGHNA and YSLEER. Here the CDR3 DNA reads TGCGCCAGCAGCGGGACAGGGGGCGGGGGTCGAGAGACCCAGTACTTC. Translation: CASSGTGGGGRETQYF.

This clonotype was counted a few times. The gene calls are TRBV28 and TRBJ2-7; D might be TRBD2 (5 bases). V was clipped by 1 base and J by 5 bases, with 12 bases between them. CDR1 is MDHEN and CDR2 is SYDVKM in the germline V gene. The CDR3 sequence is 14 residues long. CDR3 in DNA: TGTGCCAGCAGTTTATCGCGGGTAGGGCACGAGCAGTACGTC. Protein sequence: CASSLSRVGHEQYV.